The 9 T cell receptor beta chains presented below share a single source sample, sequenced in a study of blood T cells in healthy people across ages. For the second PCR, which ran for about 6 to 11 cycles, a sample-barcoded 5' primer and a J-beta primer mix were used. One entry per CDR3 protein, called by TCRdb with MiXCR from the 5' RACE reads. Of 700,000 to 1,000,000 distinct CDR3 sequences listed, 40% to 50% were seen once; the top ten hold around 18%. Sequencing was performed on blood. These receptors all stem from a man aged 60-69 years in good health.

The chain has TRBV12-3 or TRBV12-4 and TRBJ2-7; D is undetermined. This CDR3 is 15 amino acids long. The V gene lost 8 bases and the J gene lost 2 bases, with 19 bases spanning the gap. The CDR3 reads CASSPDGPTTYEQYF. The DNA of the CDR3 is TGTGCCAGCTCGCCCGACGGCCCGACCACCTACGAGCAGTACTTC.

The chain employs TRBV19 and TRBJ1-2; D might be TRBD1 (5 bases). V was trimmed by 11 bases and J by 6 bases, leaving 19 bases between them. The CDR3 spans 13 residues. Per germline, CDR1 LNHDA and CDR2 SQIVND (reference sequence). CDR3 region: CARKKQGYNGYTF. CDR3 nucleotides: TGTGCCCGTAAAAAGCAGGGATACAATGGCTACACCTTC.

This clonotype was seen a few times. This chain joins TRBV2 and TRBJ1-1, with TRBD1 as a possible D gene (6 bases). Trimming cost V 5 bases and J 5 bases, with 9 bases left between them. This CDR3 has 12 residues. Germline CDR1 is SNHLY and CDR2 is FYNNEI. CDR3: CASSTQGTEAFF. CDR3 sequence (DNA): TGTGCCAGCAGTACCCAGGGGACTGAAGCTTTCTTT. Together with reference TRBV2 and TRBJ1-1, the CDR3 gives the full variable domain: EPEVTQTPSHQVTQMGQEVILRCVPISNHLYFYWYRQILGQKVEFLVSFYNNEISEKSEIFDDQFSVERPDGSNFTLKIRSTKLEDSAMYFCASSTQGTEAFFGQGTRLTVV.

This clonotype was detected only once. The J gene is TRBJ2-3, the V gene TRBV30; 10 bases match TRBD2. Germline loops: CDR1 GTSNPN, CDR2 SVGIG (reference sequence). The CDR3 has 16 amino acids. Trimming took 0 bases from V and 2 from J; bases not matched to a gene: 5. The CDR3 DNA reads as TGTGCCTGGAGTGTGGGCCTAGCGGGGGTCACAGATACGCAGTATTTT. This gives the protein CAWSVGLAGVTDTQYF.

This clonotype came up once. The chain recombines TRBV9 with TRBJ1-1; TRBD1 might be the D (6 bases). This CDR3 has 14 amino acids. Germline loops: CDR1 SGDLS, CDR2 YYNGEE. Trimming took 0 bases from V and 4 from J, leaving 10 bases between them. The CDR3 region is CASSVATRGTEAFF. CDR3 bases: TGTGCCAGCAGCGTAGCTACCAGGGGCACTGAAGCTTTCTTT.

This chain connects TRBV28 to TRBJ2-7; TRBD1 aligns across 7 bases. The V segment lost 6 bases and the J segment 7 bases; nucleotides outside the gene matches: 9. The CDR3 runs 13 residues. CDR1 and CDR2 from the germline V gene are MDHEN and SYDVKM. CDR3 sequence reads: CASRDRVNCEQYF. For the CDR3, the DNA is TGTGCCAGCAGAGACAGGGTTAATTGTGAGCAGTACTTC.

The chain links TRBV7-9 to TRBJ2-6; D is perhaps TRBD2 (7 bases). This CDR3 has 20 amino acids. The germline V gene has CDR1 SEHNR and CDR2 FQNEAQ (reference sequence). V gave up 3 bases and J gave up 0 bases, with 21 bases separating them. CDR3 protein: CASSFSPGGSRLSGANVLTF. In DNA form, the CDR3 reads TGTGCCAGCAGCTTCTCCCCGGGGGGCAGCCGACTCTCTGGGGCCAACGTCCTGACTTTC.

V and J are TRBV20-1 and TRBJ2-1; 10 bases agree with TRBD1. The germline V gene has CDR1 DFQATT and CDR2 SNEGSKA (reference sequence). This CDR3 contains 13 residues. This CDR3 is CSGRQGANNEQFF. CDR3 bases: TGCAGCGGAAGACAGGGGGCCAACAATGAGCAGTTCTTC.

This clonotype showed up just a few times. V usage is TRBV20-1 and J usage is TRBJ2-5; D gene uncertain. Deletions cut 1 base from V and 0 bases from J, with 9 bases between. Germline V gene data show CDR1 as DFQATT and CDR2 as SNEGSKA (reference sequence). This CDR3 region has 14 residues. The CDR3 DNA is TGCAGTGCTAGAGGTCTCGAGTACCAAGAGACCCAGTACTTC. Protein product: CSARGLEYQETQYF.